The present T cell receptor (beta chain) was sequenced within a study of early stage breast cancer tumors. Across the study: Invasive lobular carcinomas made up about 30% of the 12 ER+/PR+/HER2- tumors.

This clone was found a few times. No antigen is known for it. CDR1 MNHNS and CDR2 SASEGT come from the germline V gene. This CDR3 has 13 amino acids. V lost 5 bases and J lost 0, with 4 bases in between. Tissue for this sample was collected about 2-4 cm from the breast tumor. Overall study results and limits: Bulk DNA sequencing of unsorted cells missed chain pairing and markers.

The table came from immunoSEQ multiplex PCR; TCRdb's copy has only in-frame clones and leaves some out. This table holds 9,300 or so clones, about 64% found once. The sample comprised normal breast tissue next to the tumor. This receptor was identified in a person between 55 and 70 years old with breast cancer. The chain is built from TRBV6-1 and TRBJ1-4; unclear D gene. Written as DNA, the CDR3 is TGTGCCAGCAGTCCTCCAACTAATGAAAAACTGTTTTTT. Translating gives CASSPPTNEKLFF.